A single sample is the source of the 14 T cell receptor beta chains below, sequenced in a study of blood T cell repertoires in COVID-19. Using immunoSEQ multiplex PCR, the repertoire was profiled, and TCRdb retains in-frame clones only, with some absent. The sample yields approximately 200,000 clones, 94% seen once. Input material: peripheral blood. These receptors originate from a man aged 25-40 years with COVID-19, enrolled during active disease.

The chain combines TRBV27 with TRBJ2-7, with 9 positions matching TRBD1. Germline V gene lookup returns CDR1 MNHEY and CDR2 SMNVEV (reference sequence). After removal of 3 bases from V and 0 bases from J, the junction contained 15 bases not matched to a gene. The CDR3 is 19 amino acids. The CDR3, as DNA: TGTGCCAGCAGTTTTAGGGGGACCCTAGGGACAGGGTCCTCCTACGAGCAGTACTTC. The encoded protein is CASSFRGTLGTGSSYEQYF.

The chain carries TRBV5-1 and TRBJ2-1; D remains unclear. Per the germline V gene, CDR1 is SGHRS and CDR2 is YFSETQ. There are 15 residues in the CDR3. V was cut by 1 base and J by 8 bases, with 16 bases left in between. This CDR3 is CASSLKGGLSHEQFF. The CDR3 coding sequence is TGCGCCAGCAGCTTGAAAGGTGGGCTCAGTCATGAGCAGTTCTTC.

CDR3 residues: CASSPPNTEMNTEAFF. For the CDR3, the DNA is TGTGCCAGCTCACCACCGAATACAGAGATGAACACTGAAGCTTTCTTT. The chain uses TRBV18 and TRBJ1-1; no clear D. The CDR3 contains 16 residues. V was trimmed by 0 bases and J by 0 bases, leaving 11 bases between them. Germline lookup yields CDR1 KGHSH and CDR2 LQKENI.

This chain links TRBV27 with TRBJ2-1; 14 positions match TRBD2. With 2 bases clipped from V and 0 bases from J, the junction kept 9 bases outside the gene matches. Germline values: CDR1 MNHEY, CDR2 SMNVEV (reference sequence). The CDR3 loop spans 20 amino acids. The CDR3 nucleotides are TGTGCCAGCAGTTTAACTCGGACTAGCGGGGGGACGAGCTCCTACAATGAGCAGTTCTTC. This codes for CASSLTRTSGGTSSYNEQFF.

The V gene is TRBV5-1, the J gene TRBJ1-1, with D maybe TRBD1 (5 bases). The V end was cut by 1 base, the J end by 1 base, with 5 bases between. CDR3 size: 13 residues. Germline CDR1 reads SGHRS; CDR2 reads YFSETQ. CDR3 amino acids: CASSLRGNTEAFF. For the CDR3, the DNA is TGCGCCAGCAGCTTGAGGGGGAACACTGAAGCTTTCTTT.

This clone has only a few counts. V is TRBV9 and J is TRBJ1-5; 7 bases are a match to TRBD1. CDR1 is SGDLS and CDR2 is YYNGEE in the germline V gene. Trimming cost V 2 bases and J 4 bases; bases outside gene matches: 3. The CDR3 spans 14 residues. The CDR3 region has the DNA TGTGCCAGCAGCGTCACAGGGGATAATCAGCCCCAGCATTTT. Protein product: CASSVTGDNQPQHF.

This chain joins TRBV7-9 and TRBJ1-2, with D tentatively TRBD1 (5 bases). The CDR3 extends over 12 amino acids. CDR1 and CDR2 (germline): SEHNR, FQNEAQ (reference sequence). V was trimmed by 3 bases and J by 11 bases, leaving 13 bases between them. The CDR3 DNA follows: TGTGCCAGCAGCTTCCCGGGGGGGAATTACACCTTC. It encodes CASSFPGGNYTF.

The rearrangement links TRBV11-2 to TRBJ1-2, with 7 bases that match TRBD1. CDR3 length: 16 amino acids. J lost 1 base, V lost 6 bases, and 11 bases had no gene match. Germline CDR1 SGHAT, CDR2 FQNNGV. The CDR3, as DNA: TGTGCCAGCAGTTCCGAACGACAGGGCAGTAACTATGGCTACACCTTC. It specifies CASSSERQGSNYGYTF.

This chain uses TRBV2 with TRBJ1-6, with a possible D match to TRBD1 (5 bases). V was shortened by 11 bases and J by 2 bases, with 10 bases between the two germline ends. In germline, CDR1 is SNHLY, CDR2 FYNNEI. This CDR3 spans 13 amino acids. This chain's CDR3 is CAGQGTYNSPLHF. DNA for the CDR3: TGTGCCGGCCAGGGAACCTATAATTCACCCCTCCACTTT.

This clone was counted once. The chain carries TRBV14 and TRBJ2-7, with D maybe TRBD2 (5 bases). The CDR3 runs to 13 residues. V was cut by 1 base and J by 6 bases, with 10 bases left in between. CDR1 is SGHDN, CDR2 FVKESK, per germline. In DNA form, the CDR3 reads TGTGCCAGCAGCCAAGCCCGAGGGCGCGAGCAGTACTTC. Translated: CASSQARGREQYF.

The CDR3 region is CASSRNRDGETQYF. The CDR3 DNA reads TGTGCCAGCAGCAGAAACAGGGACGGGGAGACCCAGTACTTC. J is TRBJ2-5 and V is TRBV5-4, with D possibly TRBD1 on 6 matching bases. Per germline, CDR1 SGHNT and CDR2 YYREEE (reference sequence). The CDR3 consists of 14 residues. Deletions cut 4 bases from V and 5 bases from J, with 15 bases between.

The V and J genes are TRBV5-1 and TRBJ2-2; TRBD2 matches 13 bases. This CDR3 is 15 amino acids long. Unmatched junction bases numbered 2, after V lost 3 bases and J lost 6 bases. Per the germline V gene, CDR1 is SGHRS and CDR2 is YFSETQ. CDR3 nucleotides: TGCGCCAGCAGCTCGGGACTAGCGGGGTCCGGGGAGCTGTTTTTT. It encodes CASSSGLAGSGELFF.

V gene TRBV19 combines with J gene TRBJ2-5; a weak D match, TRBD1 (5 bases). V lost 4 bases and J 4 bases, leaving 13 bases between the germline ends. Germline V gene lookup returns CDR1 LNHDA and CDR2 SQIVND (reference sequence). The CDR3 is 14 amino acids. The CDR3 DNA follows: TGTGCCAGTAGTAGGCCAGGGATGGGAGAGACCCAGTACTTC. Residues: CASSRPGMGETQYF.

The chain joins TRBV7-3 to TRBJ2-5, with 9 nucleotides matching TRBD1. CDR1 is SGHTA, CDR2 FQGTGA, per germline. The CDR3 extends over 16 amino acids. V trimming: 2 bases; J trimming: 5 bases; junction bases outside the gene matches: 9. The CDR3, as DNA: TGTGCCAGCAGCTTAGGGGACAGGGCCATAGGGGAGACCCAGTACTTC. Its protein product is CASSLGDRAIGETQYF. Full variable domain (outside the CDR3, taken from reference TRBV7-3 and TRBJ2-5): GAGVSQTPSNKVTEKGKYVELRCDPISGHTALYWYRQSLGQGPEFLIYFQGTGAADDSGLPNDRFFAVRPEGSVSTLKIQRTERGDSAVYLCASSLGDRAIGETQYFGPGTRLLVL.